These 10 T cell receptor beta chains originate from one sample sequenced in a study of cytomegalovirus exposure and HLA in healthy donors. Use of 60 Vbeta and 13 Jbeta primers characterized the PCR. Clones were read by immunoSEQ multiplex PCR, and TCRdb kept only the in-frame ones, dropping some. Among around 150,000 clones listed, around 84% were seen once. Sequencing input: PBMCs. The source is a man in his forties or fifties in good health and CMV-seronegative.

For the CDR3, the DNA is TGTGCCTGGGGCCCGGGACTAGCTCCAACAGATACGCAGTATTTT. Its protein is CAWGPGLAPTDTQYF. The chain recombines TRBV30 with TRBJ2-3, with TRBD2 matching 9 bases. Germline trimming cut 5 bases from V and 3 bases from J; bases unmatched to any gene: 9. This CDR3 comprises 15 residues. CDR1 and CDR2 (germline): GTSNPN, SVGIG (reference sequence).

This sequence joins TRBV14 and TRBJ1-1, with D possibly TRBD1 on 6 matching bases. CDR1 is SGHDN, CDR2 FVKESK, per germline. Trimming left V 3 bases short and J 5 bases short, with 19 bases between. The CDR3 consists of 16 residues. DNA of the CDR3: TGTGCCAGCAGCCATCCCGGCAGGGGAGGGAATACTGAAGCTTTCTTT. Protein: CASSHPGRGGNTEAFF. The variable domain in full, completed from reference TRBV14 and TRBJ1-1, reads EAGVTQFPSHSVIEKGQTVTLRCDPISGHDNLYWYRRVMGKEIKFLLHFVKESKQDESGMPNNRFLAERTGGTYSTLKVQPAELEDSGVYFCASSHPGRGGNTEAFFGQGTRLTVV.

The chain is built from TRBV5-6 and TRBJ1-5; 7 bases align to TRBD1. The CDR3 runs to 15 residues. Unmatched junction bases numbered 11, after V lost 4 bases and J lost 7 bases. Germline lookup yields CDR1 SGHDT and CDR2 YYEEEE. CDR3 nucleotides: TGTGCCAGCAGCGCCCAGGGGGTAGGGTGGCAGCCCCAGCATTTT. Its translation: CASSAQGVGWQPQHF. The whole variable domain, filled in from reference TRBV5-6 and TRBJ1-5, reads DAGVTQSPTHLIKTRGQQVTLRCSPKSGHDTVSWYQQALGQGPQFIFQYYEEEERQRGNFPDRFSGHQFPNYSSELNVNALLLGDSALYLCASSAQGVGWQPQHFGDGTRLSIL.

V usage is TRBV29-1 and J usage is TRBJ1-5; 11 nucleotides agree with TRBD1. The CDR3 runs 16 residues. After removal of 4 bases from V and 6 bases from J, the junction contained 11 bases not matched to a gene. Germline V gene data show CDR1 as SQVTM and CDR2 as ANQGSEA. The CDR3 here is CSVGIGTGGLAQPQHF. The CDR3 DNA reads TGCAGCGTTGGGATTGGGACAGGGGGGCTGGCTCAGCCCCAGCATTTT.

V gene TRBV5-1 combines with J gene TRBJ2-6; 7 bases match TRBD1. Germline CDR1 is SGHRS and CDR2 is YFSETQ. CDR3 length equals 17 residues. Trimming cost V 0 bases and J 0 bases; bases outside gene matches: 3. The CDR3 nucleotides are TGCGCCAGCAGCTTGGCGGGACAGAGCTCTGGGGCCAACGTCCTGACTTTC. The encoded protein is CASSLAGQSSGANVLTF.

CDR3 residues: CASSLASRELGETQYF. Written as DNA, the CDR3 is TGCGCCAGCAGCTTGGCCTCGCGGGAGCTCGGGGAGACCCAGTACTTC. The chain couples TRBV5-1 to TRBJ2-5; 7 bases are a match to TRBD2. The V and J ends lost 0 bases and 5 bases, in that order; junction bases with no gene match: 10. The CDR3 runs 16 residues. The germline V gene encodes CDR1 SGHRS and CDR2 YFSETQ. The complete variable domain, with remaining parts taken from reference TRBV5-1 and TRBJ2-5, reads KAGVTQTPRYLIKTRGQQVTLSCSPISGHRSVSWYQQTPGQGLQFLFEYFSETQRNKGNFPGRFSGRQFSNSRSEMNVSTLELGDSALYLCASSLASRELGETQYFGPGTRLLVL.

V is TRBV30 and J is TRBJ1-6, with D possibly being TRBD1 (5 bases). CDR1 and CDR2 (germline): GTSNPN, SVGIG (reference sequence). This CDR3 has 12 residues. V lost 5 bases to trimming and J lost 7 bases, with 9 bases between them. CDR3 residues: CAWSGGNSPLHF. The DNA for the CDR3 is TGTGCCTGGTCGGGGGGAAATTCACCCCTCCACTTT.

The rearrangement links TRBV27 to TRBJ1-2; D not resolved. This CDR3 spans 14 amino acids. Germline assignment: CDR1 MNHEY and CDR2 SMNVEV (reference sequence). Trimming stripped 5 bases from V and 4 bases from J, with 14 bases between. The CDR3 DNA reads as TGTGCCAGCAGTACCGACCCCTCGGGCTATGGCTACACCTTC. Translated: CASSTDPSGYGYTF.

V is TRBV27 and J is TRBJ1-1; TRBD1 is a possible D gene (6 bases). Germline V lookup: CDR1 MNHEY, CDR2 SMNVEV (reference sequence). Between the trimmed V and J ends, which lost 7 bases and 5 bases, there was a span of 14 bases. The CDR3 is 13 amino acids. The CDR3 region has the DNA TGTGCCAGCATTAAACAGGGTTTTACTGAAGCTTTCTTT. Translation gives CASIKQGFTEAFF.

The sample holds a few counts of this clone. The chain combines TRBV7-6 with TRBJ1-2, with D hard to call. CDR1 is SGHVS and CDR2 is FNYEAQ in the germline V gene. V lost 5 bases and J lost 9, with 19 bases in between. The CDR3 extends over 14 amino acids. This CDR3 reads CASSLEDGIRSYTF. CDR3 DNA sequence: TGTGCCAGCAGCCTCGAGGACGGGATTCGGAGCTACACCTTC. Looking up the rest from reference TRBV7-6 and TRBJ1-2 gives the full variable domain: GAGVSQSPRYKVTKRGQDVALRCDPISGHVSLYWYRQALGQGPEFLTYFNYEAQQDKSGLPNDRFSAERPEGSISTLTIQRTEQRDSAMYRCASSLEDGIRSYTFGSGTRLTVV.